Below, 28 T cell receptor beta chains from the same sample are listed, as sequenced in a study of monozygotic twins with inflammatory bowel disease. TCRdb reworked the 5' RACE reads into one entry per CDR3 protein, no DNA. The sample data list about 380,000 distinct CDR3 sequences. The sample taken for sequencing was blood. These receptors all stem from a human donor with ulcerative colitis or Crohn's disease, or a healthy co-twin of an affected twin (not recorded which).

The chain uses TRBV27 and TRBJ2-7; there is no DNA to check the TCRdb D call of TRBD1. In germline, CDR1 is MNHEY, CDR2 SMNVEV (reference sequence). The CDR3 is 13 amino acids. This chain's CDR3 is CASSLGTGAEQYF.

This rearrangement joins TRBV23-1 to TRBJ2-3; without DNA, the TCRdb call of TRBD1 cannot be checked. TRBV23-1 is reported as an ORF; its role is uncertain. The CDR3 is 16 residues long. CDR3 sequence: CASNTDRVGLTDTQYF.

The genes are TRBV7-2 and TRBJ1-5; the D gene TCRdb calls, TRBD1, cannot be checked with no DNA. The length of the CDR3 is 15 residues. Germline CDR1 and CDR2: SGHTA and FQGNSA. CDR3: CASSLAGTGEQPQHF.

This chain's CDR3 is CASSKTGVFTYEQYF. This chain links TRBV6-2 or TRBV6-3 with TRBJ2-7; TCRdb names TRBD1, which stays unverified in the absence of DNA. The CDR3 totals 15 residues. Germline CDR1 reads MNHEY; CDR2 reads SVGEGT.

The chain carries TRBV29-1 and TRBJ1-5; the D call from TCRdb, TRBD1, cannot be confirmed without DNA. Germline V CDR1 and CDR2: SQVTM, ANQGSEA. The CDR3 sequence is 13 residues long. The CDR3 sequence: CSVGSGQNQPQHF.

V gene TRBV7-2 combines with J gene TRBJ2-3; the D call of TRBD2 rests on TCRdb alone, since no DNA is present to check it. Germline lookup yields CDR1 SGHTA and CDR2 FQGNSA. The length of the CDR3 is 16 residues. CDR3 residues: CASRLSAGSGTDTQYF.

The V and J genes are TRBV12-3 or TRBV12-4 and TRBJ2-7. The CDR3 has 15 residues. The CDR3: CASSLGRSSSYEQYF.

The chain employs TRBV10-3 and TRBJ1-2. This CDR3 is built from 13 residues. Germline V gene lookup returns CDR1 ENHRY and CDR2 SYGVKD. The chain's CDR3 is CAISLDQAHGYTF.

The chain couples TRBV7-9 to TRBJ2-3; the TCRdb call, TRBD1, lacks DNA for checking. CDR1 is SEHNR, CDR2 FQNEAQ, per germline (reference sequence). The CDR3 loop spans 15 amino acids. CDR3 protein: CASSLVGGPTDTQYF.

The chain recombines TRBV12-3 or TRBV12-4 with TRBJ1-1; with no DNA, the TCRdb D assignment of TRBD1 cannot be verified. The CDR3 runs to 15 residues. CDR3 region: CASSSSGTGIQGAFF.

The rearrangement links TRBV20-1 to TRBJ2-4; TCRdb names TRBD1, which stays unverified in the absence of DNA. This CDR3 is built from 18 residues. CDR1 and CDR2 from the germline V gene are DFQATT and SNEGSKA (reference sequence). The CDR3: CSARGPQGGYLAKNIQYF.

The chain carries TRBV5-1 and TRBJ2-1; TCRdb outputs TRBD1, but without DNA this stays unchecked. The CDR3 has 14 amino acids. CDR1 SGHRS and CDR2 YFSETQ come from the germline V gene. The CDR3 sequence: CTSSLGQDWNEQFF.

The chain carries TRBV6-2 or TRBV6-3 and TRBJ2-3; TCRdb outputs TRBD2, but without DNA this stays unchecked. Germline V gene data show CDR1 as MNHEY and CDR2 as SVGEGT. The CDR3 contains 18 residues. CDR3 loop: CASSYAPLAGGSTDTQYF.

The rearrangement links TRBV12-3 or TRBV12-4 to TRBJ2-7; checking the TCRdb D call of TRBD1 is not possible without DNA. This CDR3 has 13 amino acids. CDR3: CASSLKRTGEQYF.

The chain recombines TRBV5-1 with TRBJ2-3. The CDR3 runs 12 residues. From germline, CDR1 is SGHRS and CDR2 YFSETQ. CDR3 loop: CASTADTDTQYF.

The genes are TRBV5-1 and TRBJ2-2; TCRdb's D call, TRBD1, is unchecked because there is no DNA. This CDR3 comprises 16 residues. Germline V CDR1 and CDR2: SGHRS, YFSETQ. The CDR3 protein is CASSFGGGGNTGELFF.

The V call is TRBV4-1, the J call TRBJ2-3; TCRdb lists TRBD2, though no DNA is available to test this call. This CDR3 spans 17 amino acids. The V gene's germline CDR1 is MGHRA and CDR2 YSYEKL. CDR3 residues: CASSQDASGGGQDTQYF.

The chain employs TRBV20-1 and TRBJ1-3; TCRdb's D call, TRBD1, is unchecked because there is no DNA. CDR1 and CDR2 from the germline V gene are DFQATT and SNEGSKA (reference sequence). There are 14 residues in the CDR3. CDR3 amino acids: CSARDPDRQNTIYF.

V usage is TRBV20-1 and J usage is TRBJ2-2; the TCRdb call, TRBD2, lacks DNA for checking. In germline, CDR1 is DFQATT, CDR2 SNEGSKA (reference sequence). The CDR3 length is 15 residues. The CDR3 loop reads CSAKPAGGFTGELFF.

This sequence joins TRBV7-9 and TRBJ2-7. This CDR3 has 11 residues. Germline CDR1 SEHNR, CDR2 FQNEAQ (reference sequence). The CDR3 loop is CASSKTYEQYF.

The chain recombines TRBV28 with TRBJ1-5; absent DNA, TCRdb's TRBD1 call cannot be checked. The CDR3 is 14 residues long. Germline lookup yields CDR1 MDHEN and CDR2 SYDVKM. The CDR3 reads CASSLDRAGQPQHF.

This sequence joins TRBV9 and TRBJ2-5; TCRdb designates TRBD2, a call that cannot be tested without DNA. CDR1 is SGDLS and CDR2 is YYNGEE in the germline V gene. This CDR3 comprises 14 residues. CDR3 amino acids: CASSVVGSGGDQYF.

CDR3 sequence reads: CASSRTSTDTQYF. The V call is TRBV9, the J call TRBJ2-3. The CDR3 is 13 residues long. Looked up from germline, CDR1 is SGDLS and CDR2 is YYNGEE.

The genes are TRBV11-2 and TRBJ2-5. The CDR3 covers 13 residues. Germline lookup yields CDR1 SGHAT and CDR2 FQNNGV. CDR3 loop: CASSFTRTETQYF.

The chain joins TRBV30 to TRBJ2-7; the D call from TCRdb, TRBD1, cannot be confirmed without DNA. The germline V gene has CDR1 GTSNPN and CDR2 SVGIG (reference sequence). The CDR3 runs 14 residues. CDR3 sequence: CAWSRDRVRPEQYF.

The J gene is TRBJ1-6, the V gene TRBV5-1; no DNA is available, so the TRBD1 call from TCRdb remains unchecked. CDR1 and CDR2 (germline): SGHRS, YFSETQ. The CDR3 length is 16 residues. CDR3 in amino acids: CASSLSGGGRNSPLHF.

The genes are TRBV27 and TRBJ2-7; the D gene TCRdb calls, TRBD1, cannot be checked with no DNA. The CDR3 extends over 16 amino acids. Germline V gene lookup returns CDR1 MNHEY and CDR2 SMNVEV (reference sequence). CDR3 in amino acids: CASSLSMGQVLYEQYF.

V gene TRBV27 combines with J gene TRBJ2-1; TCRdb's assignment of TRBD2 cannot be checked, as there is no DNA. The CDR3 is made up of 17 amino acids. Germline CDR1 is MNHEY and CDR2 is SMNVEV (reference sequence). This chain's CDR3 is CAGFVPGRAGGGNEQFF.